This record looks at one T cell receptor beta chain sequence and its context. Its target is not known. CDR3 size: 17 residues. V gave up 0 bases and J gave up 3 bases; unmatched junction bases: 8. CDR1 is SGHDN, CDR2 FVKESK, per germline. The PCR was carried out with 60 Vbeta primers and 13 Jbeta primers. Assay used: immunoSEQ multiplex PCR; TCRdb lists only in-frame clones, some missing. The sample yields roughly 150,000 clones, more than 60% seen once. These data are taken from a study of cytomegalovirus exposure and HLA in healthy donors. Study context: HLA-typed donors were the source of about 85 million unique TCRs held in an early data release. Study outcomes and limitations: The classifier was said to identify cytomegalovirus status with high specificity and sensitivity. When presence/absence was analysed, sequencing depth was taken to be roughly uniform across donors. CMV antigen specificity of three CMV-associated chains was confirmed in vitro.

The rearrangement uses TRBV14 and TRBJ2-5; 9 bases fit TRBD2. The receptor comes from a young man in good health and CMV-seropositive. The source material was PBMCs. The CDR3 reads CASSQEWRPSGKETQYF. The CDR3 DNA sequence: TGTGCCAGCAGCCAAGAATGGAGGCCTAGCGGGAAAGAGACCCAGTACTTC.